The present TCR beta chain was sequenced within a study of Graves' ophthalmopathy and Graves' hyperthyroidism. The authors diagnosed from clinical symptoms, serum thyroxine, TRAb, thyroid ultrasound and orbital computed tomography. V was cut by 1 base and J by 3 bases, with 18 bases left in between. Per the germline V gene, CDR1 is DFQATT and CDR2 is SNEGSKA (reference sequence). The CDR3 extends over 16 amino acids. The authors amplified TCR beta CDR3 regions from RNA transcripts. Second-round multiplex PCR came after first-round RT-PCR with HTBI primers. TCRdb reanalysed the multiplex PCR reads using MiXCR and keeps one entry per CDR3 protein. Seen here are some 250,000 distinct CDR3 sequences, around 50% observed once, and the top ten hold roughly half.

Specimen: peripheral blood. This clonotype was obtained from an adult man with Graves' ophthalmopathy. The chain links TRBV20-1 to TRBJ2-5; tentative D call: TRBD2 (6 bases). The CDR3 region has the DNA TGCAGTGCTAGAGCTCCCCCCCCTGTAGCGGAAGAGACCCAGTACTTC. This sequence encodes CSARAPPPVAEETQYF.